These 9 T cell receptor beta chains came from one sample sequenced in a study of preoperative IRX-2 immunotherapy in early breast cancer. Repertoires were generated with immunoSEQ multiplex PCR, while TCRdb's copy carries only in-frame clones and drops some. This sample has approximately 38,000 clones; 65% to 90% occur once, and the top ten carry around 1.5%. The treatment: preoperative locoregional IRX-2 cytokine immunotherapy. The specimen was lymph node tissue, collected after IRX-2 immunotherapy. The origin of the receptors is a human donor with breast cancer.

V is TRBV7-5 and J is TRBJ1-1; the table's D call TRBD1 went unverified against the DNA. TRBV7-5 is a documented pseudogene. The CDR3 is made up of 14 amino acids. The CDR3 nucleotides are TGTGCCAGCATCCCCCGGACAGAGAACACTGAAGCTTTCTTT. It specifies CASIPRTENTEAFF.

This clone was counted a few times. The CDR3 is CASSYSGQSSFYEQYF. The CDR3 DNA follows: TGTGCCAGCAGTTACTCCGGCCAGTCTTCGTTCTACGAGCAGTACTTC. The chain joins TRBV6-8 to TRBJ2-7; D is uncertain. Germline V CDR1 and CDR2: MNHGY, SAAAGT. V gave up 0 bases and J gave up 3 bases, with 15 bases separating them. The CDR3 runs to 16 residues.

The chain links TRBV5-1 to TRBJ1-3, with TRBD1 as a possible D gene (5 bases). CDR3 length equals 14 residues. The V and J ends lost 5 bases and 5 bases respectively, with 14 bases between them. Germline V gene sequence: CDR1 SGHRS, CDR2 YFSETQ. CDR3 region: CASSTVGARNTIYF. DNA of the CDR3: TGCGCCAGCAGTACCGTAGGGGCTCGAAACACCATATATTTT.

As regards this clone: Some base is unread or ambiguous, which is why its residue reads as X. This chain links TRBV28 with TRBJ2-6, with no clear D. This CDR3 has 16 residues. V was cut by 5 bases and J by 1 base, with 12 bases left in between. CDR1 and CDR2 (germline): MDHEN, SYDVKM. Written as DNA, the CDR3 is TGTGCCAGCAGTACCCTCAGGTTYTCTGGGGCCAACGTCCTGACTTTC. This encodes CASSTLRXSGANVLTF. The entire CDR3 is CASSTLRFSGANVLTF.

This chain uses TRBV5-1 with TRBJ1-1, with D possibly matching TRBD1 (5 bases). Germline-derived CDR1 and CDR2 are SGHRS and YFSETQ. CDR3 size: 15 residues. V lost 0 bases to trimming and J lost 1 base, with 10 bases between them. The CDR3 DNA reads as TGCGCCAGCAGCTTGGAAGTGACAGAGAACACTGAAGCTTTCTTT. Translation: CASSLEVTENTEAFF. Full variable domain (missing parts from reference TRBV5-1 and TRBJ1-1): KAGVTQTPRYLIKTRGQQVTLSCSPISGHRSVSWYQQTPGQGLQFLFEYFSETQRNKGNFPGRFSGRQFSNSRSEMNVSTLELGDSALYLCASSLEVTENTEAFFGQGTRLTVV.

This clone was counted only a few times. The genes are TRBV6-8 and TRBJ2-3; 8 nucleotides agree with TRBD1. The CDR3 runs to 14 residues. V dropped 10 bases and J dropped 0; count of bases not matched to a gene: 6. CDR1 MNHGY and CDR2 SAAAGT come from the germline V gene. The CDR3 spells CATRTGTSTDTQYF. CDR3 sequence (DNA): TGTGCCACCAGGACAGGGACTAGCACAGATACGCAGTATTTT.

This chain links TRBV14 with TRBJ2-7; TRBD1 might be the D (6 bases). The CDR3 is 19 amino acids. CDR1 is SGHDN and CDR2 is FVKESK in the germline V gene. V lost 7 bases and J 3 bases, leaving 31 bases between the germline ends. CDR3 nucleotide sequence: TGTGCCAGCAAACAGACGACACAGGGTCGTAGTTCGGCTGGCTACGAGCAGTACTTC. Its protein product is CASKQTTQGRSSAGYEQYF. Based on the CDR3 plus reference TRBV14 and TRBJ2-7, the full variable domain is EAGVTQFPSHSVIEKGQTVTLRCDPISGHDNLYWYRRVMGKEIKFLLHFVKESKQDESGMPNNRFLAERTGGTYSTLKVQPAELEDSGVYFCASKQTTQGRSSAGYEQYFGPGTRLTVT.

The J gene is TRBJ1-3, the V gene TRBV19; D is ambiguous. Germline loops: CDR1 LNHDA, CDR2 SQIVND (reference sequence). The CDR3 is 15 residues long. The V gene lost 11 bases and the J gene lost 0 bases, with 17 bases spanning the gap. The CDR3 sequence is CAAETSPSSGNTIYF. The DNA for the CDR3 is TGTGCCGCCGAGACCTCACCGAGCTCTGGAAACACCATATATTTT. The complete variable domain, with remaining parts taken from reference TRBV19 and TRBJ1-3, reads DGGITQSPKYLFRKEGQNVTLSCEQNLNHDAMYWYRQDPGQGLRLIYYSQIVNDFQKGDIAEGYSVSREKKESFPLTVTSAQKNPTAFYLCAAETSPSSGNTIYFGEGSWLTVV.

The rearrangement links TRBV7-6 to TRBJ1-1; D is uncertain. This CDR3 contains 15 residues. Germline V gene data show CDR1 as SGHVS and CDR2 as FNYEAQ. Trimming shortened V by 4 bases and J by 4 bases, and 16 bases separated the two germline ends. The CDR3 DNA reads TGTGCCAGCAGCTCCCAAGGGATCCTCCGCACTGAAGCTTTCTTT. This codes for CASSSQGILRTEAFF.